This T cell receptor (beta chain) is from a study of T cell responses to AZD1222 COVID-19 vaccine. The protocol was immunoSEQ multiplex PCR, while the TCRdb copy is restricted to in-frame clones and leaves out a portion. The sample includes about 100,000 clones, about 88% seen only once; the top ten take about 2.8%. The V and J ends lost 5 bases and 7 bases respectively, with 11 bases between them. CDR3 length: 13 residues. This clonotype was obtained from an adult in good health. Sequencing was performed on peripheral blood, taken on day 0 of AZD1222 vaccination. The gene calls are TRBV12-3 or TRBV12-4 and TRBJ2-2, with D possibly being TRBD2 (5 bases). The CDR3 DNA is TGTGCCAGCAGTCGGGGTGCAGACGGGGAGCTGTTTTTT. Protein: CASSRGADGELFF.